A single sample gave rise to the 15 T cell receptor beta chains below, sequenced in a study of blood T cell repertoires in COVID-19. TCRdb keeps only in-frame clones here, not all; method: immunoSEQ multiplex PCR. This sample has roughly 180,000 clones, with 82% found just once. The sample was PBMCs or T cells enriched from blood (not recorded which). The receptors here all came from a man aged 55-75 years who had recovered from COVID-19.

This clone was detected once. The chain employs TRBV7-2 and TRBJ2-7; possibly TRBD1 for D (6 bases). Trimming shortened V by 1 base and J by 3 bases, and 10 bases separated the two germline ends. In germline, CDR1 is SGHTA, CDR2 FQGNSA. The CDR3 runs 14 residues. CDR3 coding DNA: TGTGCCAGCAGCTTAGATACGGGACACTACGAGCAGTACTTC. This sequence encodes CASSLDTGHYEQYF.

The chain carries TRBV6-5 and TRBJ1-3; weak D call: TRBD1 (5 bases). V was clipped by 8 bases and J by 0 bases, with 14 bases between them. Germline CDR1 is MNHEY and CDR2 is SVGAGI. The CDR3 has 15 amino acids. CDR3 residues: CASRTNQGSGNTIYF. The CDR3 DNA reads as TGTGCCAGCCGTACCAATCAGGGCTCTGGAAACACCATATATTTT.

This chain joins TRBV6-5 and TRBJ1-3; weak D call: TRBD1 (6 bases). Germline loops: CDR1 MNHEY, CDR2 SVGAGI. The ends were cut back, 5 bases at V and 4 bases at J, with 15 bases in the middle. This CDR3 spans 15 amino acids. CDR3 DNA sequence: TGTGCCAGCAGTCGGGATACAGGGTGGGGAAACACCATATATTTT. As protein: CASSRDTGWGNTIYF.

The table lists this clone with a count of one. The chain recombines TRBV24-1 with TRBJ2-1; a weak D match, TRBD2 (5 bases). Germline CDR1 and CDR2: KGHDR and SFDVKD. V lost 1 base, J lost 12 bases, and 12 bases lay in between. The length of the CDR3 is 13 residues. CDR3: CATSDFDRGWQFF. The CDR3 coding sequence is TGTGCCACCAGTGATTTTGACCGAGGGTGGCAGTTCTTC.

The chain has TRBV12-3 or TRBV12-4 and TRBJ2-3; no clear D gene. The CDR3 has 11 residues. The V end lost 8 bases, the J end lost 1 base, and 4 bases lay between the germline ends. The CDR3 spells CASGGTDTQYF. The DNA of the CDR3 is TGTGCCAGCGGAGGCACAGATACGCAGTATTTT.

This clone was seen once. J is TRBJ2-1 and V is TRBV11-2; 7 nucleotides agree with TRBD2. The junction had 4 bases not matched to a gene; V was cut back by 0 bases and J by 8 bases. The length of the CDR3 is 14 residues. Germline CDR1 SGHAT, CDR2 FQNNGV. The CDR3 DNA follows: TGTGCCAGCAGCTTAGATACTAGCGCCGATGAGCAGTTCTTC. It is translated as CASSLDTSADEQFF.

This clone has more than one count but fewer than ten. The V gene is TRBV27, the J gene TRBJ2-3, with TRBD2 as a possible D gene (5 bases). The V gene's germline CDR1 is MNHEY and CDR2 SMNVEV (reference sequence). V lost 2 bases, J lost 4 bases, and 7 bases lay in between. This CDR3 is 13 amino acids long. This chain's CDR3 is CASSLGGPDTQYF. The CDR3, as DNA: TGTGCCAGCAGTTTAGGAGGTCCAGATACGCAGTATTTT.

This CDR3 reads CASSDGRPNNEQFF. As DNA, the CDR3 is TGTGCCAGCAGTGACGGGAGGCCCAACAATGAGCAGTTCTTC. The chain carries TRBV6-4 and TRBJ2-1; a weak D match, TRBD2 (6 bases). CDR1 is MRHNA, CDR2 SNTAGT, per germline. The CDR3 consists of 14 residues. Trimming left V 2 bases short and J 5 bases short, with 10 bases between.

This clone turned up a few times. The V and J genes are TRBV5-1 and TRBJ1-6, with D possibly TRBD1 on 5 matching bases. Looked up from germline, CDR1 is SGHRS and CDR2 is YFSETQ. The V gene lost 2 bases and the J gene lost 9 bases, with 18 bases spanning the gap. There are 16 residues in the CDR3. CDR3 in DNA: TGCGCCAGCAGCTTCGGCGACAGTTCCTCTGGTTCACCCCTCCACTTT. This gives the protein CASSFGDSSSGSPLHF. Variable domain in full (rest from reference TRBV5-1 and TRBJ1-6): KAGVTQTPRYLIKTRGQQVTLSCSPISGHRSVSWYQQTPGQGLQFLFEYFSETQRNKGNFPGRFSGRQFSNSRSEMNVSTLELGDSALYLCASSFGDSSSGSPLHFGNGTRLTVT.

CDR3 protein: CASSIGDRVYGYTF. DNA for the CDR3: TGTGCCAGTAGTATTGGGGACAGGGTCTATGGCTACACCTTC. This sequence joins TRBV19 and TRBJ1-2; the match to TRBD1 covers 9 bases. The CDR3 spans 14 residues. The germline CDR1 and CDR2 sequences are LNHDA and SQIVND (reference sequence). V lost 3 bases and J lost 4; bases outside the gene matches: 3.

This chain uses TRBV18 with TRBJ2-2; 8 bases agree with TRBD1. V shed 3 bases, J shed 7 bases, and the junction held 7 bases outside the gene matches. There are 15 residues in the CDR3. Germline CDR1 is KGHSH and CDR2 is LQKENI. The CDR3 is CASSPGRGHVGELFF. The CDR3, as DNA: TGTGCCAGCTCACCGGGCAGGGGGCACGTCGGGGAGCTGTTTTTT.

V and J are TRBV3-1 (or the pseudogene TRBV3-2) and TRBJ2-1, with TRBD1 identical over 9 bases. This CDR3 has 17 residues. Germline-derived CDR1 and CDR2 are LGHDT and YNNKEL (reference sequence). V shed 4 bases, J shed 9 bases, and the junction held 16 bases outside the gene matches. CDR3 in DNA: TGTGCCAGCAGCCTATACAGAGGACAGGGGTCACCTAGTGAGCAGTTCTTC. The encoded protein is CASSLYRGQGSPSEQFF.

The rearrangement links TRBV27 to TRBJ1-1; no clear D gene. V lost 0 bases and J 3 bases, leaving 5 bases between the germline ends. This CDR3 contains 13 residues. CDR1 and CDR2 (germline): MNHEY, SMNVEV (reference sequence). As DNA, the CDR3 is TGTGCCAGCAGTTTATCGCACTACACTGAAGCTTTCTTT. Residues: CASSLSHYTEAFF.

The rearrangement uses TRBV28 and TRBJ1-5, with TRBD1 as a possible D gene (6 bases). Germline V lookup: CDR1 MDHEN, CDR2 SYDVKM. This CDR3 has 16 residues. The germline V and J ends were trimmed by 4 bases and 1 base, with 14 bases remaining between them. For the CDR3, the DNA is TGTGCCAGCAGTTCTCCACAGGGAACAAGCAATCAGCCCCAGCATTTT. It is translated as CASSSPQGTSNQPQHF.

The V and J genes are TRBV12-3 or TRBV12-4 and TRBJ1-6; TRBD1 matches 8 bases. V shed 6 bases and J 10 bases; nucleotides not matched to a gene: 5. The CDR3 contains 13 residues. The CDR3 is CASRADRASPLHF. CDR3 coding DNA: TGTGCCAGCAGGGCGGACAGGGCCTCACCCCTCCACTTT.